This T cell receptor beta chain was retrieved from a study of control samples from healthy donors and cancer patients. This CDR3 has 16 amino acids. Germline assignment: CDR1 SGHDT and CDR2 YYEEEE. V gave up 3 bases and J gave up 3 bases, with 15 bases separating them. This table comes from immunoSEQ multiplex PCR, and its TCRdb copy is limited to in-frame clones, with some not included. The data show tens of thousands of clones, with nearly 85% seen just once and 15% to 19% held by the top ten. The chain joins TRBV5-6 to TRBJ2-2, with a possible D match to TRBD2 (6 bases). The clonotype comes from a man aged 55-75 years in good health. The sequenced material came from blood. The CDR3 DNA reads TGTGCCAGCAGCTGGCGTTCATGGGAGGACACCGGGGAGCTGTTTTTT. The encoded protein is CASSWRSWEDTGELFF.